This TCR beta chain was recorded in a study of T-cell memory formation after mild COVID-19. Study-wide findings and caveats: Clones contracting day 15 to 85 were balanced CD4/CD8; later expanders leaned CD4+. Cross-reactive memory seemingly joined, as some responding clones were found in pre-infection memory. In second-wave clones peaking day 37, SARS-CoV-2 specificity remained unconfirmed.

V was clipped by 4 bases and J by 6 bases, with 10 bases between them. The CDR3 loop spans 12 amino acids. Germline V gene data show CDR1 as SQVTM and CDR2 as ANQGSEA. TCRdb passed the 5' RACE reads through MiXCR, listing each CDR3 protein once. Seen here are about 290,000 distinct CDR3 sequences, 15% to 20% observed once, and the top ten hold about a fifth. Many counts were recorded for this clonotype. No antigen is known for it. The TCR was taken from a young man who had mild COVID-19 (a few samples of this study predate the infection). Cell type and time point are not known. The chain has TRBV29-1 and TRBJ2-1, with D unclear. Sequences were obtained from PBMCs or a T cell subset sorted from them (not recorded which). As DNA, the CDR3 is TGCAGCGTTGGTTTTATGGGCAATGAGCAGTTCTTC. Translating it yields CSVGFMGNEQFF.